The 17 T cell receptor beta chains reported below all come from one sample, sequenced in a study of T cell repertoires in cytomegalovirus infection. MiXCR, run by TCRdb on the reads, gives a single entry per CDR3 protein. The sample contains 200,000 to 300,000 distinct CDR3 sequences, approximately 10% of which appear only once. Sample: PBMCs. Receptor source: a human donor in good health (CMV status not recorded). Some clones in this sample may be carry-over from other donors' samples.

The rearrangement uses TRBV19 and TRBJ1-6; 9 bases align to TRBD1. The CDR3 length is 14 residues. Germline CDR1 LNHDA, CDR2 SQIVND (reference sequence). V gave up 5 bases and J gave up 13 bases; unmatched junction bases: 9. The CDR3 DNA reads as TGTGCCAGTAGTTCCGCCGGACAGGGGTATCCCCTCCACTTT. This encodes CASSSAGQGYPLHF. Variable domain in full (rest from reference TRBV19 and TRBJ1-6): DGGITQSPKYLFRKEGQNVTLSCEQNLNHDAMYWYRQDPGQGLRLIYYSQIVNDFQKGDIAEGYSVSREKKESFPLTVTSAQKNPTAFYLCASSSAGQGYPLHFGNGTRLTVT.

This clonotype was counted many times. The chain employs TRBV7-2 and TRBJ1-6; D not resolved. The CDR3 runs to 14 residues. In germline, CDR1 is SGHTA, CDR2 FQGNSA. V was pared by 2 bases and J by 6 bases, with 8 bases between. Here the CDR3 reads CASSLLASNSPLHF. The DNA of the CDR3 is TGTGCCAGCAGCTTACTGGCCAGTAATTCACCCCTCCACTTT.

The rearrangement joins TRBV12-3 or TRBV12-4 to TRBJ2-5, with TRBD1 matching over 10 bases. The CDR3 totals 17 residues. V dropped 4 bases and J dropped 1; count of bases not matched to a gene: 9. In nucleotides, the CDR3 is TGTGCCAGCAGTTCGGGACAGGGGAGGGCTTTCCAAGAGACCCAGTACTTC. Its translation: CASSSGQGRAFQETQYF.

This clonotype was seen more than once but under ten times. The J gene is TRBJ2-5, the V gene TRBV20-1; D perhaps matches TRBD2 (7 bases). V was shortened by 0 bases and J by 5 bases, with 13 bases between the two germline ends. This CDR3 comprises 14 residues. Germline V lookup: CDR1 DFQATT, CDR2 SNEGSKA (reference sequence). The CDR3 loop reads CSAREGGARETQYF. CDR3 in DNA: TGCAGTGCTAGAGAGGGGGGGGCGAGGGAGACCCAGTACTTC.

This clonotype was detected many times. The genes are TRBV24-1 and TRBJ1-5; D remains unclear. The CDR3 loop spans 14 amino acids. V was trimmed by 10 bases and J by 1 base, leaving 13 bases between them. Germline V lookup: CDR1 KGHDR, CDR2 SFDVKD. The CDR3 nucleotides are TGTGCCACTTCGCGGACGGAAAGCAATCAGCCCCAGCATTTT. Its protein product is CATSRTESNQPQHF.

The chain joins TRBV7-9 to TRBJ1-4; TRBD1 matches 9 bases. Trimming removed 5 bases from V and 6 bases from J; junction bases left unmatched: 4. In germline, CDR1 is SEHNR, CDR2 FQNEAQ (reference sequence). The CDR3 is 14 residues long. The CDR3 is CASSKGQGYEKLFF. CDR3 nucleotides: TGTGCCAGCAGCAAGGGACAGGGATATGAAAAACTGTTTTTT.

This clonotype has at least ten counts. The rearrangement joins TRBV7-2 to TRBJ2-1; no definite D call. V lost 1 base and J lost 14, with 12 bases in between. The germline V gene has CDR1 SGHTA and CDR2 FQGNSA. CDR3 length equals 12 residues. The CDR3 region is CASSLDRAVKFF. The DNA for the CDR3 is TGTGCCAGCAGCTTAGATAGGGCGGTAAAGTTCTTC.

J is TRBJ1-1 and V is TRBV19; D unresolved. V was shortened by 5 bases and J by 6 bases, with 10 bases between the two germline ends. Germline-derived CDR1 and CDR2 are LNHDA and SQIVND (reference sequence). The CDR3 totals 12 residues. CDR3 sequence (DNA): TGTGCCAGTAGTGGGGAAGGTGCTGAAGCTTTCTTT. As protein: CASSGEGAEAFF.

Ten or more counts support this clonotype. This sequence joins TRBV7-2 and TRBJ2-5; the match to TRBD2 covers 10 bases. Germline trimming cut 1 base from V and 3 bases from J; bases unmatched to any gene: 8. The germline CDR1 and CDR2 sequences are SGHTA and FQGNSA. This CDR3 has 17 amino acids. This CDR3 reads CASSLVNLAGVEETQYF. CDR3 DNA: TGTGCCAGCAGCTTAGTAAACCTAGCGGGGGTGGAAGAGACCCAGTACTTC.

This clonotype was observed many times. The chain is built from TRBV20-1 and TRBJ1-4; D possibly corresponds to TRBD1 (6 bases). Trimming stripped 3 bases from V and 3 bases from J, with 8 bases between. Looked up from germline, CDR1 is DFQATT and CDR2 is SNEGSKA (reference sequence). The CDR3 runs to 13 residues. The DNA of the CDR3 is TGCAGTGCTAGTAGGACAGCTAATGAAAAACTGTTTTTT. It codes for CSASRTANEKLFF.

This clonotype was counted a few times. V gene TRBV7-9 combines with J gene TRBJ2-7, with D maybe TRBD1 (5 bases). The germline gives CDR1 SEHNR, CDR2 FQNEAQ (reference sequence). V was pared by 4 bases and J by 0 bases, with 13 bases between. This CDR3 comprises 15 residues. In nucleotides, the CDR3 is TGTGCCAGCAGCTCGACAGCCTTGAGCTCCTACGAGCAGTACTTC. Protein: CASSSTALSSYEQYF. Looking up the rest from reference TRBV7-9 and TRBJ2-7 gives the full variable domain: DTGVSQNPRHKITKRGQNVTFRCDPISEHNRLYWYRQTLGQGPEFLTYFQNEAQLEKSRLLSDRFSAERPKGSFSTLEIQRTEQGDSAMYLCASSSTALSSYEQYFGPGTRLTVT.

This clonotype has more than one count but fewer than ten. The chain couples TRBV27 to TRBJ1-2; D is undetermined. V lost 3 bases and J lost 5, with 7 bases in between. The CDR3 totals 12 residues. Germline CDR1 MNHEY, CDR2 SMNVEV (reference sequence). The CDR3 here is CASSFRGYGYTF. CDR3 sequence (DNA): TGTGCCAGCAGTTTCCGGGGATATGGCTACACCTTC.

This clonotype showed up many times. The rearrangement uses TRBV7-2 and TRBJ1-5; D is undetermined. Germline V gene lookup returns CDR1 SGHTA and CDR2 FQGNSA. Trimming pared 4 bases from V and 4 bases from J, leaving 14 bases between. The CDR3 contains 15 residues. As DNA, the CDR3 is TGTGCCAGCAGCTCTATAGGACTCCAGAATCAGCCCCAGCATTTT. Translation gives CASSSIGLQNQPQHF.

This clonotype occurred many times. The chain uses TRBV7-2 and TRBJ2-1; weak D call: TRBD2 (6 bases). This CDR3 spans 14 amino acids. The V gene lost 5 bases and the J gene lost 7 bases, with 15 bases spanning the gap. CDR1 SGHTA and CDR2 FQGNSA come from the germline V gene. CDR3 nucleotide sequence: TGTGCCAGCAGCGCTCGGACTGGGAGGAATGAGCAGTTCTTC. Its protein product is CASSARTGRNEQFF.

This clonotype was counted ten times or more. J is TRBJ2-7 and V is TRBV7-9; 7 bases map to TRBD1. Germline V gene sequence: CDR1 SEHNR, CDR2 FQNEAQ (reference sequence). Unmatched junction bases numbered 2, after V lost 4 bases and J lost 2 bases. This CDR3 is 13 amino acids long. DNA of the CDR3: TGTGCCAGCAGCTCGGGACAGACCTACGAGCAGTACTTC. Protein: CASSSGQTYEQYF.

In regard to this clonotype: A much larger clone is a single base away; this may be a read error. The chain combines TRBV7-2 with TRBJ1-2; TRBD1 matches 7 bases. The CDR3 contains 13 residues. Germline V lookup: CDR1 SGHTA, CDR2 FQGNSA. The CDR3 region has the DNA TGTGCCAGCAGCTGGGACAGAGACTATAGCTACACCTTC. Translation gives CASSWDRDYSYTF.

Ten or more counts support this clonotype. The chain employs TRBV28 and TRBJ1-6; no clear D gene. Trimming pared 7 bases from V and 7 bases from J, leaving 14 bases between. The germline V gene has CDR1 MDHEN and CDR2 SYDVKM. There are 14 residues in the CDR3. CDR3 residues: CASKPGPRNSPLHF. Here the CDR3 DNA reads TGTGCCAGCAAACCCGGACCCCGGAATTCACCCCTCCACTTT.